This T cell receptor beta chain is from a study of T cells in narcolepsy listed by TCRdb under 2018. Regarding the research as a whole: The study enrolled patients with narcolepsy type 1 or type 2 (NT1, NT2) together with healthy control donors. The study sought autoreactive T cells targeting hypocretin neuron self-antigens (hypocretin, TRIB2) in narcolepsy patients, using TCR Vbeta sequencing to track clonotypes in blood and CSF. What the study reported, not specific to this receptor: Autoreactive clonotypes were reported to be detected serially in the blood of the same patients and of different patients, but not in the blood of healthy controls. In plots comparing CSF and blood CD4+ T cell clonotypes from the same patient, HCRT-specific and TRIB2-specific autoreactive clonotypes were highlighted. No sequences matching autoreactive T cell clones were contained in some blood memory CD4+ repertoires from patients and controls. Numbers of sequenced blood memory CD4+ clonotypes were comparable, averaging about 39,494 in patients and 33,354 in controls.

The CDR3, from cysteine to phenylalanine, totals 17 residues. Only the CDR3 DNA is retained, 51 bases long and in frame from the first base. CDR1 and CDR2 are read off the germline V gene (reference sequence) as LNHDA and SQIVND. For this chain, trimming is 2 bases at the V end and 5 bases at the J end, and the number of junction bases without a gene match is 9. Memory CD4+ T cells were sorted ex vivo from peripheral blood of narcolepsy patients and healthy controls for TCR Vbeta sequencing. To note about this clone: No cognate antigen has been identified for it. Base qualities are not recorded, but no much larger clone differs from it by a single base.

Libraries were constructed by the immunoSEQ multiplex PCR assay. TCRdb provides this immuneACCESS table in a form limited to in-frame rearrangements. Some clones are lacking; in checked studies, under half of them reflect an unresolved V gene, and why the rest are absent is not known. The sample includes about 25,000 clones, with around 85% observed a single time. The ten largest clones take up 0.71% of the sample. This TCR derives from a human donor with narcolepsy. The sample taken for sequencing was CD45RA- memory CD4+ T cells from PBMCs. Read against the paper, the sample's cell subset or site label means: memory T cells sorted ex vivo from peripheral blood. The rearranged chain carries TRBV19 and TRBJ2-1, with 10 central nucleotides matching TRBD1. The DNA reads as follows: TGTGCCAGTAGTATAATTTCGATGGGACAGGGGCACAATGAGCAGTTCTTC. It translates as CASSIISMGQGHNEQFF.